Sequencing of this T cell receptor beta chain was carried out in a study of blood T cell repertoires in COVID-19. Study at large: In each case, the material was cDNA or gDNA derived from T cells, B-cell-depleted T cells, or PBMCs.

This clone occurred many times. The V and J ends lost 6 bases and 8 bases, in that order; junction bases with no gene match: 8. The CDR3 runs 13 residues. The germline V gene has CDR1 MNHEY and CDR2 SMNVEV (reference sequence). Clones were read by immunoSEQ multiplex PCR, and TCRdb kept only the in-frame ones, dropping some. The data hold over 80,000 clones, with about 80% observed a single time. The clonotype comes from a woman aged 70 to 79 with acute or convalescent COVID-19. The genes are TRBV27 and TRBJ1-2; TRBD1 agrees at 8 bases. Source material: peripheral blood. The CDR3 DNA follows: TGTGCCAGCAGGTTGACAGGGGAAGGAGGCTACACCTTC. Translated: CASRLTGEGGYTF.